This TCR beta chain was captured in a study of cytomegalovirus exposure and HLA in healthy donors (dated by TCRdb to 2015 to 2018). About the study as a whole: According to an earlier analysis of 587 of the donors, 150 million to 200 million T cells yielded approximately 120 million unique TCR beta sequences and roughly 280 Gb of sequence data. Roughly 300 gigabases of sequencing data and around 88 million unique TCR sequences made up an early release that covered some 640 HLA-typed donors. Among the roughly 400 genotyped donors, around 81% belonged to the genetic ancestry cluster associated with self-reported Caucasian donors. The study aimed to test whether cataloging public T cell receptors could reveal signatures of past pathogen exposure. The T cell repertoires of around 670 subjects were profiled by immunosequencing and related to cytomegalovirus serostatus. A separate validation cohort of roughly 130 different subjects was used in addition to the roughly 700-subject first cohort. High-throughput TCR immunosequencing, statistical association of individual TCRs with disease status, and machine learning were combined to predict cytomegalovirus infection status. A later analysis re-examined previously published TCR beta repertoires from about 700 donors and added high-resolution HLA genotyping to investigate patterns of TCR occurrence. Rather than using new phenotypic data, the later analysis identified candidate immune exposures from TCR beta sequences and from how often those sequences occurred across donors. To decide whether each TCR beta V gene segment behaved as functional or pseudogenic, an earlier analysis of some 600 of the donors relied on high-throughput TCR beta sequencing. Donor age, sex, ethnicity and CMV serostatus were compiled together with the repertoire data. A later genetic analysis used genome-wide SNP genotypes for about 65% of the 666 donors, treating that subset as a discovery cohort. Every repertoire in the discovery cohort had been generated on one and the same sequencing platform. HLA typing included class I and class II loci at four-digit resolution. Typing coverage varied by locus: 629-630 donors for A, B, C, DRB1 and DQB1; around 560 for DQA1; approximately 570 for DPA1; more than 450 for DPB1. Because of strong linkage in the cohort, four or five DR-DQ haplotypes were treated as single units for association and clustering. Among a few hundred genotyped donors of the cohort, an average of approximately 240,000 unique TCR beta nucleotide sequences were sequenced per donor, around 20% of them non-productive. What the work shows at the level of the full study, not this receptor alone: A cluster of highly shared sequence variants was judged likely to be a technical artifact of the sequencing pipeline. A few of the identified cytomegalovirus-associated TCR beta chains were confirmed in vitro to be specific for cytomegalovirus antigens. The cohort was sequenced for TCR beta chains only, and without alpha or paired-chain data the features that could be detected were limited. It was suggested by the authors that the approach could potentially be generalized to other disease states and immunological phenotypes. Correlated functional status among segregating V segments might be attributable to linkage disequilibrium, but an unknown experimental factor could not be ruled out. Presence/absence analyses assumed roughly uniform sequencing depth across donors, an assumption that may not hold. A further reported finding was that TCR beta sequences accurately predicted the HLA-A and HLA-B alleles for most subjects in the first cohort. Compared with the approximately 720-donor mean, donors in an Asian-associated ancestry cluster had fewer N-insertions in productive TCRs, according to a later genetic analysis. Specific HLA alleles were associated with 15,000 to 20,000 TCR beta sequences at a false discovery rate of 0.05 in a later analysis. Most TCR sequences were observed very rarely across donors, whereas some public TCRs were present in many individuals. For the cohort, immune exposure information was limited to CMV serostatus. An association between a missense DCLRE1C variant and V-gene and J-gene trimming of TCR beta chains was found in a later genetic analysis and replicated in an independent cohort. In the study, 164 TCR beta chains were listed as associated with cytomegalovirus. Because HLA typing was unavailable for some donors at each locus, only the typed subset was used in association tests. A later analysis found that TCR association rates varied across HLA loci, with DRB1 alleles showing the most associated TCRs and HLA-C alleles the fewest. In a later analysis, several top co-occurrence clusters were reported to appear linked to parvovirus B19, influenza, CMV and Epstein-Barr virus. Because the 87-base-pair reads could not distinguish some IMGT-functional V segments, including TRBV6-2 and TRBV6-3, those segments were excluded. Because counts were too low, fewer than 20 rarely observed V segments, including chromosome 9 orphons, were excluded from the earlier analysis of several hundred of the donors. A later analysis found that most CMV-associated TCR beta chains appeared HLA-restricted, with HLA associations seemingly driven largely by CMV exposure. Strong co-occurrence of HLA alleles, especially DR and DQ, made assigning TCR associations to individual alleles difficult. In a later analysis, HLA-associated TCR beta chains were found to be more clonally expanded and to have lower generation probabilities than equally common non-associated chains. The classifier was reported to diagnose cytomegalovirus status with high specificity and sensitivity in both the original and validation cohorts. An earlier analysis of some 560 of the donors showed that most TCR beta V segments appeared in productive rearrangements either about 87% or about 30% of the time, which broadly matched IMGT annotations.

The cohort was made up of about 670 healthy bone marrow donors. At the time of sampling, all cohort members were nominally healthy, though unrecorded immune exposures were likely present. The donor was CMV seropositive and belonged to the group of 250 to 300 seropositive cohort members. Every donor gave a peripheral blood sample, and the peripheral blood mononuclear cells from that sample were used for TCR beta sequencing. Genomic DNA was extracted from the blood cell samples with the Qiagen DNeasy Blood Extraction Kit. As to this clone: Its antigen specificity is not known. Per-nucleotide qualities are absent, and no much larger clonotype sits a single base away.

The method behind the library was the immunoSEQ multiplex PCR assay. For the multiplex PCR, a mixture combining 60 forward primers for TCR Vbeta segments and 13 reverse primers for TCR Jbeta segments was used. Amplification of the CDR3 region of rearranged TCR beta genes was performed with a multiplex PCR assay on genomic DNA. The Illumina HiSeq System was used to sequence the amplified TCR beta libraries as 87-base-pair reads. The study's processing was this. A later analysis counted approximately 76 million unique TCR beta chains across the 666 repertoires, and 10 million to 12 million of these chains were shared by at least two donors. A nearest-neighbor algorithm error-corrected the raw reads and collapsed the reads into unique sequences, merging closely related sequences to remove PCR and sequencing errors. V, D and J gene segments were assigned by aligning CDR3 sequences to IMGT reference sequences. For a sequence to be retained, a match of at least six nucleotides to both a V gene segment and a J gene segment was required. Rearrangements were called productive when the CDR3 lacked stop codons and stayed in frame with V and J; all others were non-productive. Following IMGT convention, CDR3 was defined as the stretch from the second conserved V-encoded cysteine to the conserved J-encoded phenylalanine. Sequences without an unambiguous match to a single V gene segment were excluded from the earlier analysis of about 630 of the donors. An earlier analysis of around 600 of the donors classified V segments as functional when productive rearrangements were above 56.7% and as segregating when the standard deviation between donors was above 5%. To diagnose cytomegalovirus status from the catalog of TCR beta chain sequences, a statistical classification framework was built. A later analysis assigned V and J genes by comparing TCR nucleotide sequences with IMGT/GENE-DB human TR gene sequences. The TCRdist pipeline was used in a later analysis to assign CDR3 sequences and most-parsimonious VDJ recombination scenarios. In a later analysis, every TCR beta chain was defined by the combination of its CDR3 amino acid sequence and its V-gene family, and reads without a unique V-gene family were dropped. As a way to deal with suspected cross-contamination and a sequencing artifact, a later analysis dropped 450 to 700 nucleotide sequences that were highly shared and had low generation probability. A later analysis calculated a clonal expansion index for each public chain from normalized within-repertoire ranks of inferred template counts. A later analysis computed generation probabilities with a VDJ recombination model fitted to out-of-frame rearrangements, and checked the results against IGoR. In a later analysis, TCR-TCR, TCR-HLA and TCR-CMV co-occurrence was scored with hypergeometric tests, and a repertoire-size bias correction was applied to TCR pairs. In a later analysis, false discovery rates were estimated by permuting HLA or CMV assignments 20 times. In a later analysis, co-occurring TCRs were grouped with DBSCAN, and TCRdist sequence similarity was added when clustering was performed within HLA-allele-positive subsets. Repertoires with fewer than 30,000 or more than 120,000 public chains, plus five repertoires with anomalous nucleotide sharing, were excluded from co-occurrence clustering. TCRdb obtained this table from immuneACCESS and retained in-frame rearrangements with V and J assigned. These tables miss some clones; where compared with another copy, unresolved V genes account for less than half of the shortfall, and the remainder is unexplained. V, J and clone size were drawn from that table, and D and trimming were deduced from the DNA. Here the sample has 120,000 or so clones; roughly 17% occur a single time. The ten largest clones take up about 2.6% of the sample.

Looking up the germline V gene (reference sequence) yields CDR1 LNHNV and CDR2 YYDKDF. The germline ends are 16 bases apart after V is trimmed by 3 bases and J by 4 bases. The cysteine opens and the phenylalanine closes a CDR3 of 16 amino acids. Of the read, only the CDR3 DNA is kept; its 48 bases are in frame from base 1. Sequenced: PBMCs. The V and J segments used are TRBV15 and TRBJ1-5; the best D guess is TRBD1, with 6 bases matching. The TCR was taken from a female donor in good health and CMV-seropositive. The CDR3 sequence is CATSRGGGGPNQPQHF. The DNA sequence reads TGTGCCACCAGCAGGGGGGGCGGGGGGCCGAATCAGCCCCAGCATTTT.